This entry lists 4 T cell receptor beta chains sequenced from one sample in a study of blood T cells in healthy people across ages. A sample-barcoded 5' primer and a J-beta primer mix were used in a second PCR of roughly 7 to 12 cycles. TCRdb passed the 5' RACE reads through MiXCR, listing each CDR3 protein once. The sample records 800,000 to 900,000 distinct CDR3 sequences, around two thirds being singletons. Sequencing used blood. Source of these receptors: a man aged 25 to 40 in good health.

The chain employs TRBV6-1 and TRBJ2-7, with D tentatively TRBD1 (5 bases). Germline-derived CDR1 and CDR2 are MNHNS and SASEGT. CDR3 length: 15 residues. V was pared by 0 bases and J by 3 bases, with 12 bases between. The DNA of the CDR3 is TGTGCCAGCAGTGAAGCGGGGCAGGCGTACTACGAGCAGTACTTC. Protein product: CASSEAGQAYYEQYF.

This chain uses TRBV3-1 with TRBJ2-1; the D call may be TRBD1 or TRBD2 (6 bases each). Germline V gives CDR1 LGHDT, CDR2 YNNKEL (reference sequence). This CDR3 has 17 residues. With 1 base removed from V and 0 bases from J, the gap between germline ends came to 13 bases. CDR3 sequence: CASSQVSRGRSYNEQFF. CDR3 coding DNA: TGTGCCAGCAGCCAAGTCTCACGGGGGCGCTCCTACAATGAGCAGTTCTTC.

As concerns this clonotype: At one of its ends the junction is not consistent with the germline gene, which may arise from a read error. This chain joins TRBV6-2 or TRBV6-3 and TRBJ2-1; D remains ambiguous. CDR1 and CDR2 (germline): MNHEY, SVGEGT. CDR3 length: 12 amino acids. CDR3 loop: CACSYLDNEQFF. The DNA of the CDR3 is TGTGCCTGCAGTTACCTGGACAATGAGCAGTTCTTC.

The V call is TRBV7-2, the J call TRBJ2-1; D unresolved. The ends were cut back, 9 bases at V and 6 bases at J, with 9 bases in the middle. The CDR3 extends over 11 amino acids. Germline values: CDR1 SGHTA, CDR2 FQGNSA. This CDR3 reads CASRVTNEQFF. The CDR3, as DNA: TGTGCCAGTCGGGTCACCAATGAGCAGTTCTTC.